Presented here are 23 T cell receptor beta chains from one specimen sequenced in a study of regulatory T cells in long-lasting Graves disease. CDR3-region Arm-PCR and iRepertoire HTBI primers produced the TCR beta libraries. MiXCR, applied by TCRdb to the multiplex PCR reads, yields one record per CDR3 protein. The sample lists 550,000 to 600,000 distinct CDR3 sequences; about 15% were seen once. This sample's time point: newly diagnosed GD, antithyroid drugs for less than 3 months. Generation of the TCR library employed RNA extracted from PBMCs. The same specimen was also included in a second study, on T cells in Graves' hyperthyroidism and ophthalmopathy.

Specimen: peripheral blood mononuclear cells (PBMCs), collected at new diagnosis, from a patient treated with antithyroid drugs. These receptor sequences come from a man younger than 30 with Graves disease.

This clonotype was counted ten times or more. The rearrangement joins TRBV6-1 to TRBJ1-1; D unresolved. V was pared by 7 bases and J by 4 bases, with 13 bases between. The germline CDR1 and CDR2 sequences are MNHNS and SASEGT. This CDR3 is built from 13 residues. CDR3 nucleotide sequence: TGTGCCAGCATTCGAAAGTCTTCCACTGAAGCTTTCTTT. Protein: CASIRKSSTEAFF.

The chain is built from TRBV5-1 and TRBJ2-7; D call uncertain. This CDR3 has 13 amino acids. V was shortened by 2 bases and J by 1 base, with 7 bases between the two germline ends. The germline V gene has CDR1 SGHRS and CDR2 YFSETQ. The CDR3 loop reads CASSFATSYEQYF. The CDR3 DNA reads as TGCGCCAGCAGCTTCGCTACATCCTACGAGCAGTACTTC.

The chain uses TRBV30 and TRBJ2-3; possibly TRBD1 or TRBD2 for D (5 bases each). This CDR3 contains 15 residues. From germline, CDR1 is GTSNPN and CDR2 SVGIG (reference sequence). V was clipped by 0 bases and J by 4 bases, with 14 bases between them. This CDR3 reads CAWSVGDGTADTQYF. The CDR3 DNA reads as TGTGCCTGGAGTGTCGGCGACGGGACCGCAGATACGCAGTATTTT.

In its sample, this clonotype was seen many times. The V gene is TRBV2, the J gene TRBJ2-3, with TRBD2 identical over 10 bases. Unmatched junction bases numbered 5, after V lost 6 bases and J lost 2 bases. The CDR3 has 15 amino acids. CDR1 is SNHLY, CDR2 FYNNEI, per germline. The CDR3 region is CASSPSGRDTDTQYF. The CDR3 region has the DNA TGTGCCAGCAGCCCTAGCGGGAGAGACACAGATACGCAGTATTTT.

The table lists this clonotype with many counts. The rearrangement uses TRBV20-1 and TRBJ1-1, with 7 bases fitting TRBD1. Germline trimming cut 5 bases from V and 3 bases from J; bases unmatched to any gene: 6. Per germline, CDR1 DFQATT and CDR2 SNEGSKA (reference sequence). This CDR3 region has 13 residues. CDR3 protein: CSAPDRADTEAFF. The CDR3 nucleotides are TGCAGTGCTCCCGACAGGGCGGACACTGAAGCTTTCTTT.

V is TRBV24-1 and J is TRBJ2-7; D tentatively reads TRBD1 or TRBD2 (5 bases each). Germline V lookup: CDR1 KGHDR, CDR2 SFDVKD. V dropped 0 bases and J dropped 7 bases, with 15 bases sitting between them. The CDR3 totals 15 residues. CDR3 coding DNA: TGTGCCACCAGTGATTTGTCGGGACGGTCCGGGGAGCAGTACTTC. Translation gives CATSDLSGRSGEQYF.

The sample holds a few counts of this clonotype. The gene calls are TRBV6-5 and TRBJ1-5; D is uncertain. V gave up 0 bases and J gave up 2 bases, with 11 bases separating them. The CDR3 runs to 16 residues. The germline V gene encodes CDR1 MNHEY and CDR2 SVGAGI. The chain's CDR3 is CASSYSKEGGNQPQHF. Here the CDR3 DNA reads TGTGCCAGCAGTTACTCCAAGGAGGGAGGCAATCAGCCCCAGCATTTT.

Concerning this clonotype: This likely came from a read error, as a far larger clone is one base away. V and J are TRBV28 and TRBJ2-1, with D possibly being TRBD1 or TRBD2 (5 bases each). V was trimmed by 6 bases and J by 10 bases, leaving 19 bases between them. This CDR3 spans 14 amino acids. The V gene's germline CDR1 is MDHEN and CDR2 SYDVKM. The CDR3 region has the DNA TGTGCCAGCAGCACCCCTGGGGGTCGTAACGAGCAGTTCTTC. Encoded protein: CASSTPGGRNEQFF.

The chain has TRBV15 and TRBJ2-1; 8 bases map to TRBD1. Germline V gene lookup returns CDR1 LNHNV and CDR2 YYDKDF (reference sequence). The CDR3 has 16 residues. V was clipped by 5 bases and J by 9 bases; unmatched bases: 15. The CDR3 region is CATSAPGQGAIVEQFF. CDR3 in DNA: TGTGCCACCAGCGCTCCAGGGCAGGGGGCGATTGTTGAGCAGTTCTTC.

In this sample, this clonotype turned up a few times. The V gene is TRBV20-1, the J gene TRBJ1-5; tentatively, D is TRBD1 (6 bases). CDR1 and CDR2 from the germline V gene are DFQATT and SNEGSKA (reference sequence). V was trimmed by 3 bases and J by 4 bases, leaving 16 bases between them. The CDR3 is 15 amino acids. The CDR3 DNA reads TGCAGTGCTAGGGCCCCCGGACAGCTAAATCAGCCCCAGCATTTT. This sequence encodes CSARAPGQLNQPQHF.

This clonotype occurred many times. The gene calls are TRBV6-5 and TRBJ2-3; 14 bases align to TRBD2. The CDR3 is 19 residues long. V lost 2 bases to trimming and J lost 1 base; unmatched junction nucleotides: 8. Germline V gene lookup returns CDR1 MNHEY and CDR2 SVGAGI. CDR3 sequence (DNA): TGTGCCAGCAGTTACCCGGGGACTAGCGGGAGCCCCCGCACAGATACGCAGTATTTT. Protein: CASSYPGTSGSPRTDTQYF.

This clonotype was observed a handful of times. This chain connects TRBV20-1 to TRBJ1-5; the D is unclear. The length of the CDR3 is 17 residues. Germline lookup yields CDR1 DFQATT and CDR2 SNEGSKA (reference sequence). Trimming pared 1 base from V and 7 bases from J, leaving 23 bases between. For the CDR3, the DNA is TGCAGTGCTAGAGTTTGGCGGACGAATCCAGATAGGCAGCCCCAGCATTTT. This encodes CSARVWRTNPDRQPQHF.

This clonotype came up many times. This chain joins TRBV6-5 and TRBJ2-3; 10 bases match TRBD2. This CDR3 has 16 residues. V was pared by 2 bases and J by 7 bases, with 9 bases of the junction left unmatched. Germline lookup yields CDR1 MNHEY and CDR2 SVGAGI. CDR3 bases: TGTGCCAGCAGTTACACCTCTAGCGGGAGTTCGAATACGCAGTATTTT. Translation: CASSYTSSGSSNTQYF.

This clonotype was detected ten times or more. This chain links TRBV27 with TRBJ2-7; 7 positions match TRBD2. CDR1 is MNHEY, CDR2 SMNVEV, per germline (reference sequence). With V trimmed by 3 bases and J by 3 bases, 5 bases remained unmatched. The CDR3 length is 14 residues. The CDR3 spells CASSLAGDNYEQYF. The DNA of the CDR3 is TGTGCCAGCAGTTTGGCGGGAGACAACTACGAGCAGTACTTC.

This clonotype was detected a few times. The rearrangement links TRBV20-1 to TRBJ2-5, with D maybe TRBD1 (5 bases). V was trimmed by 6 bases and J by 3 bases, leaving 8 bases between them. The germline CDR1 and CDR2 sequences are DFQATT and SNEGSKA (reference sequence). The CDR3 is made up of 11 amino acids. CDR3 coding DNA: TGCAGTGCCGGCAGGGAAGAGACCCAGTACTTC. This translates into CSAGREETQYF.

The sample holds many counts of this clonotype. The chain employs TRBV5-1 and TRBJ1-1; tentative D call: TRBD1 (5 bases). V was pared by 2 bases and J by 2 bases, with 10 bases between. The length of the CDR3 is 14 residues. Germline V CDR1 and CDR2: SGHRS, YFSETQ. The CDR3 DNA follows: TGCGCCAGCAGCTTACCCCAGGGTAACACTGAAGCTTTCTTT. As protein: CASSLPQGNTEAFF.

In the case of this clonotype: Being one base from a much bigger clone, this may be a read error. The chain couples TRBV6-1 to TRBJ1-1; no clear D gene. This CDR3 has 14 residues. CDR1 is MNHNS and CDR2 is SASEGT in the germline V gene. Trimming shortened V by 6 bases and J by 7 bases, and 18 bases separated the two germline ends. The CDR3 here is CASRNGRLKSEAFF. The CDR3 DNA reads as TGTGCCAGCAGAAACGGGCGGTTAAAAAGTGAAGCTTTCTTT.

This clonotype was seen ten or more times. The rearrangement uses TRBV20-1 and TRBJ2-3, with 8 bases aligning to TRBD2. Germline CDR1 reads DFQATT; CDR2 reads SNEGSKA (reference sequence). J lost 0 bases, V lost 3 bases, and 2 bases had no gene match. The CDR3 consists of 14 residues. For the CDR3, the DNA is TGCAGTGCTAGTTCTAGCGGGAGCACAGATACGCAGTATTTT. Translating it yields CSASSSGSTDTQYF.

This clonotype was counted ten times or more. V and J are TRBV7-8 and TRBJ2-3, with D unresolved. In germline, CDR1 is SGHVS, CDR2 FQNEAQ. The ends were cut back, 3 bases at V and 5 bases at J, with 12 bases in the middle. This CDR3 has 14 amino acids. The CDR3: CASSFSEAVDTQYF. The CDR3 coding sequence is TGTGCCAGCAGCTTCTCAGAGGCGGTAGATACGCAGTATTTT.

The chain couples TRBV29-1 to TRBJ2-1, with 7 bases fitting TRBD2. V lost 3 bases to trimming and J lost 6 bases; unmatched junction nucleotides: 2. CDR1 and CDR2 (germline): SQVTM, ANQGSEA. This CDR3 region has 12 residues. This chain's CDR3 is CSVESGGNEQFF. CDR3 sequence (DNA): TGCAGCGTTGAGTCGGGGGGCAATGAGCAGTTCTTC.

This clonotype was detected ten times or more. The chain carries TRBV2 and TRBJ2-1; TRBD2 aligns across 9 bases. Germline V gene data show CDR1 as SNHLY and CDR2 as FYNNEI. The V segment lost 2 bases and the J segment 1 base; nucleotides outside the gene matches: 12. There are 19 residues in the CDR3. CDR3 nucleotide sequence: TGTGCCAGCAGTGAAATCTTGGCGGGAGGGCCTGGGTCCTACAATGAGCAGTTCTTC. Residues: CASSEILAGGPGSYNEQFF.

This clonotype was seen only a few times. The V and J genes are TRBV20-1 and TRBJ2-1, with TRBD1 identical over 8 bases. The CDR3 is 15 residues long. Germline V lookup: CDR1 DFQATT, CDR2 SNEGSKA (reference sequence). After removal of 0 bases from V and 6 bases from J, the junction contained 7 bases not matched to a gene. This CDR3 is CSARDVAGGFNEQFF. The CDR3 nucleotides are TGCAGTGCTAGAGATGTGGCAGGGGGCTTCAATGAGCAGTTCTTC.

The J gene is TRBJ2-6, the V gene TRBV28, with D perhaps TRBD1 (6 bases). In germline, CDR1 is MDHEN, CDR2 SYDVKM. This CDR3 comprises 16 residues. Trimming left V 4 bases short and J 3 bases short, with 13 bases between. Written as DNA, the CDR3 is TGTGCCAGCAGTTCCTCAGGGGCAGGTGGGGCCAACGTCCTGACTTTC. This encodes CASSSSGAGGANVLTF.